This entry describes one T cell receptor beta chain. This sample stems from a study of blood T cell repertoires in COVID-19. Study as a whole: The samples span acute and convalescent COVID-19 from the United States, Italy and Spain.

With 8 bases clipped from V and 1 base from J, the junction kept 7 bases outside the gene matches. The CDR3 consists of 14 residues. Germline V gene sequence: CDR1 MRHNA, CDR2 SNTAGT. TCRdb's copy holds only in-frame clones and misses some; the assay was immunoSEQ multiplex PCR. Of about 200,000 clones in the sample, about 94% were seen once. The chain couples TRBV6-4 to TRBJ1-1, with 7 bases fitting TRBD1. The specimen was peripheral blood. The TCR was taken from a man in his sixties with COVID-19, enrolled during active disease. The CDR3 sequence: CASRLDRTNTEAFF. CDR3 DNA sequence: TGTGCCAGCCGCCTGGACAGGACGAACACTGAAGCTTTCTTT.